A selection of T cell receptor beta chains follows, all from one sample in a study of early T cells in non-severe SARS-CoV-2 infection. TCRdb re-called the 5' RACE reads through MiXCR, storing one row per CDR3 protein. The data show tens of thousands of distinct CDR3 sequences, under 15% seen once. Sample: whole blood. The origin of the receptors is an adult who was a healthcare worker with PCR-confirmed SARS-CoV-2 infection or an uninfected control (not recorded which). CDR3s leave out the opening cysteine and the closing phenylalanine or tryptophan. Not all rows give a size; the values are once, few, many and, for expanded clones, a class.

CDR3 protein,clone size,V gene
SGDRYNEQF,few,TRBV29-1
ASKGQGAGQETEY,NA,TRBV27
ASSGGPTLTDTQY,few,TRBV6-1
ASSTQGGYGVEAF,NA,TRBV19
ASSSRAGTGGETQY,few,TRBV7-8
SVGALAAQETQY,few,TRBV29-1
SAPEGGRESNQPQH,NA,TRBV20-1
SVEMGGTNEKLF,many,TRBV29-1
SARSGTSGSNEQF,NA,TRBV20-1
ASSLARLTGGDGETQY,NA,TRBV12-3/TRBV12-4
ASTRLAGETDTQY,NA,TRBV7-2
ASSGQGFNQPQH,many,TRBV19
GGDTQY,few,TRBV29-1
ASSQVPGSNYGYT,few,TRBV4-3
ASSPRRVYEQY,NA,TRBV11-2
ASSGGLAQETQY,NA,TRBV6-1
ASSSSFRTYTDTQY,NA,TRBV28
ASSPRTERYEQY,few,TRBV7-9
ASSPGPQVGYEQY,NA,TRBV6-6
ASSLTSGRADTQY,many,TRBV11-2